Sequencing of this T cell receptor (beta chain) was carried out in a study of spatial heterogeneity in lung cancer (dated by TCRdb to between 2018 and 2021). Describing the broader study: Donors were about 70 patients with early-stage, untreated non-small cell lung cancer from the lung TRACERx cohort. Follow-up PBMC samples were sequenced whenever the samples were available, and the median time to follow-up was 2 to 3 years after resection. Beta-chain transcripts were consistently detected in greater numbers than alpha-chain transcripts, which likely reflects a higher abundance of beta-chain transcripts. In the raw uncorrected reads, each unique combination of TCR and UMI appeared on average more than ten times. In non-small cell lung cancer, the study made a quantitative comparison of TCR alpha and beta repertoires among multiple tumor regions, matched nontumor lung and blood. Nonsynonymous mutation counts, determined by whole-exome sequencing of tumor tissue, were related to TCR repertoire features. Both alpha and beta chains were TCR-sequenced in samples taken at surgery, namely 220 tumor regions, 63 to 70 matched nontumor lung samples and some 53 PBMC samples. Points the paper makes about the study in general: Ubiquitous expanded tumor TCRs showed up in blood more often at tumor resection than at routine follow-up. Additional single-cell paired TCR alpha and beta sequencing was considered necessary to confirm, at a functional level, the hypothesis that regional TCRs recognize regional mutations. Only approximately 15 patients were included in the comparisons of baseline and follow-up blood repertoires.

Library preparation employed 5' RACE. Sequencing used a NextSeq 500. To allow correction of PCR and sequencing errors, the TCR library protocol tagged every TCR cDNA molecule with a unique molecular identifier. The authors' pipeline ran thus. Decombinator tools were used for TCR identification, UMI-based error correction and CDR3 extraction. TCRs above a frequency of 2 per 1,000, corresponding to the top 1% of the tumor frequency distribution, were defined as expanded. Rényi diversity was computed with the R vegan package after subsampling each repertoire 100 times to 5,000 TCRs. CDR3 similarity networks were constructed using string-kernel similarity of amino acid triplets, with links drawn between CDR3s whose pairwise similarity was above 0.82. The public reads were run again by TCRdb, first through fastp at Q25 and then through MiXCR, and only productive beta chains were kept. Each entry is one CDR3 protein sequence, shown with its most common DNA and genes. What appears here as the V and J calls and clone size reflects TCRdb's work, not the paper's. In this sample the table shows about 41,000 distinct CDR3 sequences, approximately 10% of which occur a single time. The ten largest make up over 15% of the sample.

The time point label for this specimen denotes: blood at routine non-recurrence follow-up after resection. Whole RNA extracted from tumor and nontumor lung tissue, or from cryopreserved PBMC samples, was used for TCR sequencing without cell sorting. Only patients with enough RNA available from two or more tumor regions were chosen for TCR sequencing. This clonotype was seen ten or more times. The antigen it recognizes is unknown. No quality values exist for individual bases; no much larger clone is one base distant. This TCR came from a female donor with early-stage non-small cell lung cancer. The sequences come from PBMCs, collected at follow-up.

The DNA sequence is TGTGCCAGCAGGAGGACTAGCGCCCGCTCCTACAATGAGCAGTTCTTC. Translated, it reads CASRRTSARSYNEQFF. The sequence is built from TRBV5-6 and TRBJ2-1; TRBD2 aligns with 9 central bases. V lost 5 bases and J lost 0 bases, and the count of bases not matched to a germline gene is 6. Including the terminal cysteine and phenylalanine, the CDR3 comprises 16 residues. Of all the DNA, just the CDR3 is kept, 48 bases in frame from base 1. Taken from the germline V gene, the CDR1 and CDR2 loops are SGHDT and YYEEEE.